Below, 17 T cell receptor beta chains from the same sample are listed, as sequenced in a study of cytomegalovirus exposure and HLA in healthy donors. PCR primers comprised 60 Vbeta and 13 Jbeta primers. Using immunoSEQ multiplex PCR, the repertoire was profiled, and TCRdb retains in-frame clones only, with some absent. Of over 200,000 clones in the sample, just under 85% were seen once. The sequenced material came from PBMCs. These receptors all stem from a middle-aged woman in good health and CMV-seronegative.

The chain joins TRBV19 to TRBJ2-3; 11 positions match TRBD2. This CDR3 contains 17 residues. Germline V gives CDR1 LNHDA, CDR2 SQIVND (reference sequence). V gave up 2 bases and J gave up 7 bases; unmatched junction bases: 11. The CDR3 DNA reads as TGTGCCAGTAGTATACGGGGTACTAGCGGGGGCGGATATACGCAGTATTTT. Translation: CASSIRGTSGGGYTQYF.

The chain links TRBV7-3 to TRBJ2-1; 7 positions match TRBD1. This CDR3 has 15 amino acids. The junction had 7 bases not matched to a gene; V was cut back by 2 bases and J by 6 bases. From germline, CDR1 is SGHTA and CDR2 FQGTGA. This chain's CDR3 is CASSLRGGPSNEQFF. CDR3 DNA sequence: TGTGCCAGCAGCTTACGAGGGGGCCCCTCCAATGAGCAGTTCTTC.

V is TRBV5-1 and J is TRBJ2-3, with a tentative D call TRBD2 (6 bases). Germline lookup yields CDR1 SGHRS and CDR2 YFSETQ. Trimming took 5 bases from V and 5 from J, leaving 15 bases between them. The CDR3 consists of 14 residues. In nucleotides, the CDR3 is TGCGCCAGCAGAAATCCCTCCGGGGGAGATACGCAGTATTTT. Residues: CASRNPSGGDTQYF.

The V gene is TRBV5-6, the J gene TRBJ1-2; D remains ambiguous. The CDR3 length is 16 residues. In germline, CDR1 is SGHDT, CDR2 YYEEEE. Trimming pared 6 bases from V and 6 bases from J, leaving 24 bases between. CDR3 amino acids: CASTSMTGGYSDGYTF. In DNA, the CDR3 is TGTGCCAGCACGTCGATGACCGGAGGGTATTCGGATGGCTACACCTTC.

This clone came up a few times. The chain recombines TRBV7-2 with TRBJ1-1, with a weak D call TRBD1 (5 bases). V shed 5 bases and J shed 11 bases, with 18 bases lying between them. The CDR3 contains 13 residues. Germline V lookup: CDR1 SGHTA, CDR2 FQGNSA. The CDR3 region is CASSPGRGYVAFF. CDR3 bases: TGTGCCAGCAGCCCGGGGAGGGGCTATGTGGCTTTCTTT.

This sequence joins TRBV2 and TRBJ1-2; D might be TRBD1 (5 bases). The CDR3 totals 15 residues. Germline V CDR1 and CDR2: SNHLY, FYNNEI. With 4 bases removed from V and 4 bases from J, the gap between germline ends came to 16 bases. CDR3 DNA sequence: TGTGCCAGCAGTGCTCACATGACAGTTGGCTATGGCTACACCTTC. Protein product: CASSAHMTVGYGYTF.

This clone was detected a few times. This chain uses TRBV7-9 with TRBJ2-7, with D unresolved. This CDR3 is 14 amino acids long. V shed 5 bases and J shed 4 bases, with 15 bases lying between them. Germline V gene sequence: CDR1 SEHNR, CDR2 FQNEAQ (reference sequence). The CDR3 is CASSHDGGPYEQYF. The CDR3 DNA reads TGTGCCAGCAGCCACGATGGTGGGCCGTACGAGCAGTACTTC.

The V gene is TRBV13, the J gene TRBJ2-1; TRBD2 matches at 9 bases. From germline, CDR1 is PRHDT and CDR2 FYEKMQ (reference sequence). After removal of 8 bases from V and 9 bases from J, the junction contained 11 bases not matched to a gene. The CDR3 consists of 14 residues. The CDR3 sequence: CASAGSGGSSEQFF. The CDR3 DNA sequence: TGTGCCAGCGCAGGTAGCGGGGGTTCGAGTGAGCAGTTCTTC.

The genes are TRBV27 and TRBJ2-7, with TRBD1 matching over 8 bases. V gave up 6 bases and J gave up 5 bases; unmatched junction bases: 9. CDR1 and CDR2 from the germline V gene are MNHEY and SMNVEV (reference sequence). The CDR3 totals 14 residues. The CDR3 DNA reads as TGTGCCAGCAGCGGACAGGGATTCTTTAACGAGCAGTACTTC. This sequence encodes CASSGQGFFNEQYF.

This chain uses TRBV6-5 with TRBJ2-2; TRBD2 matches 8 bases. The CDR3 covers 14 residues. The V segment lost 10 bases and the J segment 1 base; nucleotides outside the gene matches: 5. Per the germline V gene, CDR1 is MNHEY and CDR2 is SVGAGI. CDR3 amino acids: CATTLAGNTGELFF. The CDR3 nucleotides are TGTGCCACCACGCTAGCGGGGAACACCGGGGAGCTGTTTTTT.

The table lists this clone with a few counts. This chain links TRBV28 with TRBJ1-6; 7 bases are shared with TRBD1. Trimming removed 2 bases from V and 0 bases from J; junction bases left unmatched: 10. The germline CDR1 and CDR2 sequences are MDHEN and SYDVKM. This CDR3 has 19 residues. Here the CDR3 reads CASSLRRDSSSSYNSPLHF. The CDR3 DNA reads TGTGCCAGCAGTTTACGCCGGGACAGCTCTAGCTCCTATAATTCACCCCTCCACTTT.

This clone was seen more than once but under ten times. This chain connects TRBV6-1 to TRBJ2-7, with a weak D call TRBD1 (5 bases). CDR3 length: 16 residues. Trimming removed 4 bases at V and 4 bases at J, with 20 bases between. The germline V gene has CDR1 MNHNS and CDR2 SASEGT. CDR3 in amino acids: CASSVGPLTSSYEQYF. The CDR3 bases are TGTGCCAGCAGTGTGGGGCCTTTAACTTCCTCGTACGAGCAGTACTTC.

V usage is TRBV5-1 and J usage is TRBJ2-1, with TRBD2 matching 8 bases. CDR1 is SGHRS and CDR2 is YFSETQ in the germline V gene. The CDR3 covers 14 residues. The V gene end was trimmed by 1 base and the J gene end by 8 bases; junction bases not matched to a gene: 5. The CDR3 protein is CASSLRSGVDEQFF. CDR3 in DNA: TGCGCCAGCAGCTTGCGTAGCGGGGTCGATGAGCAGTTCTTC.

Here the CDR3 DNA reads TGTGCTAGTGGTGCAGTATTAGCGGGGGGACTTCTCCAAGAGACCCAGTACTTC. Translating gives CASGAVLAGGLLQETQYF. The rearrangement uses TRBV12-5 and TRBJ2-5; the match to TRBD2 covers 10 bases. CDR1 and CDR2 from the germline V gene are LGHNT and FRNRAP. CDR3 size: 18 residues. V gave up 5 bases and J gave up 1 base; unmatched junction bases: 13.

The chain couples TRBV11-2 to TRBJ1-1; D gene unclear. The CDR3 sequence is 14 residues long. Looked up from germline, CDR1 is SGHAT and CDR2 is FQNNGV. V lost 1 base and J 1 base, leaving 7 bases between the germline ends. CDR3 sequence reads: CASSLGGWNTEAFF. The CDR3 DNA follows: TGTGCCAGCAGCTTAGGAGGGTGGAACACTGAAGCTTTCTTT.

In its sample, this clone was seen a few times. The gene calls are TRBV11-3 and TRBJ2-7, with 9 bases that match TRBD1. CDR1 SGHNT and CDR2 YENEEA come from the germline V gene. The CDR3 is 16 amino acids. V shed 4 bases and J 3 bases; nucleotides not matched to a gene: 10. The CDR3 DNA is TGTGCCAGCAGCTCCCTCGGGACAGGGAACTTCTACGAGCAGTACTTC. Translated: CASSSLGTGNFYEQYF.

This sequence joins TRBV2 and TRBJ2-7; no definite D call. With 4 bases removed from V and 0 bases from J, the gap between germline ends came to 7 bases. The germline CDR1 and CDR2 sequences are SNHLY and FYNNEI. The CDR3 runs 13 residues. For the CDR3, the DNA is TGTGCCAGCAGTGTATACAGCTCCTACGAGCAGTACTTC. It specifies CASSVYSSYEQYF.